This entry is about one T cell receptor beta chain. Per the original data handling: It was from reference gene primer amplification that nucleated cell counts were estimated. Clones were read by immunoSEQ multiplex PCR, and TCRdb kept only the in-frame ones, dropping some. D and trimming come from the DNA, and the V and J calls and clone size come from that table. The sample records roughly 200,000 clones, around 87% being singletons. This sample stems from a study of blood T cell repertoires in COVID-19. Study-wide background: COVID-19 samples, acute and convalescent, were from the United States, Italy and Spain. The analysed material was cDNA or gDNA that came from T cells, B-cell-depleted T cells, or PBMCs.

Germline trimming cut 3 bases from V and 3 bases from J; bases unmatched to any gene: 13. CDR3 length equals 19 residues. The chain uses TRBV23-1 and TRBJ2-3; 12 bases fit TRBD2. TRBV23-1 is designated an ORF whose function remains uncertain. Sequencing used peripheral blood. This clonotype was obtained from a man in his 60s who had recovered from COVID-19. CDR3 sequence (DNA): TGCGCCAGCAGTCACGCTAGCGGGAGGGCCGTGTTGGGAACAGATACGCAGTATTTT. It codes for CASSHASGRAVLGTDTQYF.